This T cell receptor (beta chain) was captured in a study of CD8 T cell repertoires and HIV-1 epitope variants. Broader study findings: No clonotypes responded to the TAALDMSHF plasma variant; several recognized KF9, one HW9.

The germline gives CDR1 MNHEY, CDR2 SVGAGI. V was clipped by 2 bases and J by 6 bases, with 11 bases between them. The CDR3 extends over 14 amino acids. Remarks on this clone: What it binds is unknown.

Sequencing was performed with immunoSEQ multiplex PCR; in TCRdb, only in-frame clones are kept and a portion is missing. The sample lists under 6,000 clones; approximately 68% were seen once. The chain has TRBV6-5 and TRBJ2-1, with D possibly being TRBD1 (5 bases). This sequence was found in a male donor with HIV. What was sequenced was cultured CD8+ T cells derived from PBMCs. The CDR3 coding sequence is TGTGCCAGCAGTTACGACAGTTCCCTCAATGAGCAGTTCTTC. Translating it yields CASSYDSSLNEQFF.